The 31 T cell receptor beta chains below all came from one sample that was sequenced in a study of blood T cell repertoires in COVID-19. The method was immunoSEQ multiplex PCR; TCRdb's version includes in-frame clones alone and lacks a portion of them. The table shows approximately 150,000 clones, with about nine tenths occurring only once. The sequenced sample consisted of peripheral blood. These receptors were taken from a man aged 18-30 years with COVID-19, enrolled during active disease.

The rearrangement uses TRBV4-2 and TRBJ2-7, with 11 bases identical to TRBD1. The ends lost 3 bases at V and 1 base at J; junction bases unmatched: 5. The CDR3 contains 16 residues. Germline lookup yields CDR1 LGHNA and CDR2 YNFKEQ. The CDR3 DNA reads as TGTGCCAGCAGCCAGGCCGGACAGGGGGCGTCCTACGAGCAGTACTTC. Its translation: CASSQAGQGASYEQYF.

The CDR3 DNA is TGTGCCACCTGGGGGGAGAACACTGAAGCTTTCTTT. It translates to CATWGENTEAFF. The chain uses TRBV28 and TRBJ1-1; weak D call: TRBD1 (5 bases). The germline gives CDR1 MDHEN, CDR2 SYDVKM. The V end lost 10 bases, the J end lost 1 base, and 10 bases lay between the germline ends. This CDR3 contains 12 residues.

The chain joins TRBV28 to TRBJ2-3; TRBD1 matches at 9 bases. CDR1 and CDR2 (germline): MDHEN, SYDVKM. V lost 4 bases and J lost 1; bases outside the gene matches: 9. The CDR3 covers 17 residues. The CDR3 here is CASSSVDTGGGTDTQYF. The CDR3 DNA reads TGTGCCAGCAGTTCCGTAGACACAGGGGGCGGCACAGATACGCAGTATTTT.

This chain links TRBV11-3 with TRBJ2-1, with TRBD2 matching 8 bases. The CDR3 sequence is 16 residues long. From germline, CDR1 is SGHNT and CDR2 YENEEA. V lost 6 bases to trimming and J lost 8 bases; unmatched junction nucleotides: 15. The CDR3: CASSPGRREDVDEQFF. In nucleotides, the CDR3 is TGTGCCAGCAGTCCGGGACGGCGGGAGGATGTGGATGAGCAGTTCTTC.

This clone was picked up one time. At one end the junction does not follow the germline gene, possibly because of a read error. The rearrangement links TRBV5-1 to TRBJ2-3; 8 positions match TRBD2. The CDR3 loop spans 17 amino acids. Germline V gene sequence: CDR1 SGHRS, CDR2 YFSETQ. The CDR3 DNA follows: TGCGCCAGCAGCTTATCCCGACTAGCGCCGAGCACACATACGCAGTATTTT. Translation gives CASSLSRLAPSTHTQYF.

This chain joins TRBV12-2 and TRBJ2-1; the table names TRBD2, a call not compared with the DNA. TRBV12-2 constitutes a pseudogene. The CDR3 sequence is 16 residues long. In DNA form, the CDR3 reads TGTGCAAGTCGACCCACTAGCGGGAGCTCCTACAATGAGCAGTTCTTC. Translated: CASRPTSGSSYNEQFF.

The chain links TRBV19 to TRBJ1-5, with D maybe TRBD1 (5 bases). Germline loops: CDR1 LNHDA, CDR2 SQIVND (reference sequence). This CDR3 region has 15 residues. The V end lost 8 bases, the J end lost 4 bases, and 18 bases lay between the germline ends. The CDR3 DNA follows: TGTGCCAGTGCGCAGCCTCTTAAGGGGAATCAGCCCCAGCATTTT. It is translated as CASAQPLKGNQPQHF.

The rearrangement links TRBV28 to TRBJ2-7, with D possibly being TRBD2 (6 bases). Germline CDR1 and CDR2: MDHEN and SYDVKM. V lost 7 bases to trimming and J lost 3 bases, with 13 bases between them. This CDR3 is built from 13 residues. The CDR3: CASNLGRGYEQYF. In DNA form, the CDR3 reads TGTGCCAGCAACTTGGGGCGGGGCTACGAGCAGTACTTC.

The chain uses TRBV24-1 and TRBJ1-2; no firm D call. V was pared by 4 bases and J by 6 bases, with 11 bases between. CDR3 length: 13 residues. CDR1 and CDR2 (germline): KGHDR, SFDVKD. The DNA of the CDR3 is TGTGCCACCAGTGACCCGTGGAGGGATGGCTACACCTTC. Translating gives CATSDPWRDGYTF.

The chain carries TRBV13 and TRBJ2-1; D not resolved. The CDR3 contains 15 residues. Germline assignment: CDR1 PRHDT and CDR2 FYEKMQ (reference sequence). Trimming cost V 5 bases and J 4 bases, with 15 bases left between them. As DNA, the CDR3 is TGTGCCAGCAGCCAAAGCTCCGAGAGGTACAATGAGCAGTTCTTC. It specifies CASSQSSERYNEQFF.

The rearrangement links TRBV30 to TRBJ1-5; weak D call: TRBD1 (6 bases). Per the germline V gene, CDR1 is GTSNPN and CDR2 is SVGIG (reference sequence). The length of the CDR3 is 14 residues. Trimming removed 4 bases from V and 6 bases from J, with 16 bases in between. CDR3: CAWNLGTISQPQHF. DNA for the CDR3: TGTGCCTGGAACCTCGGGACAATCAGTCAGCCCCAGCATTTT.

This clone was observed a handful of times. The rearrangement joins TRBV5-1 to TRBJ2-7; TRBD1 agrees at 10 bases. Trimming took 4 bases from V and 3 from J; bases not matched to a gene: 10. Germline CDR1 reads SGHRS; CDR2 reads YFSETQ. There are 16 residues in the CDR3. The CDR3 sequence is CASSRWGGTGDYEQYF. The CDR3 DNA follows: TGCGCCAGCAGCCGGTGGGGTGGGACAGGGGACTACGAGCAGTACTTC.

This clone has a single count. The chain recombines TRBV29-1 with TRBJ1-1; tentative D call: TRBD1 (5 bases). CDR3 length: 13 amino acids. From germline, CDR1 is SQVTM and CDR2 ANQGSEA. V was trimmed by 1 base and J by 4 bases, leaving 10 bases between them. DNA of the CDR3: TGCAGCGTTGAAGGGACAACGGGCACTGAAGCTTTCTTT. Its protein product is CSVEGTTGTEAFF.

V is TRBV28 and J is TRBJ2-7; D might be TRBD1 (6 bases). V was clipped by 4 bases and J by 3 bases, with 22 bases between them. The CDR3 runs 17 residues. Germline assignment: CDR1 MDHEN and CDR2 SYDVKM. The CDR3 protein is CASSSGGQGPRRYEQYF. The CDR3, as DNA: TGTGCCAGCAGTTCAGGTGGGCAGGGGCCAAGACGCTACGAGCAGTACTTC.

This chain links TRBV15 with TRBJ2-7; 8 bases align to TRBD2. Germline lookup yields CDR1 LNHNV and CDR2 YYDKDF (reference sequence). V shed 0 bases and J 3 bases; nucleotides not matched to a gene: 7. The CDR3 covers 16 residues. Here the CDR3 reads CATSREGRGGGYEQYF. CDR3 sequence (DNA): TGTGCCACCAGCAGAGAGGGACGGGGGGGCGGCTACGAGCAGTACTTC.

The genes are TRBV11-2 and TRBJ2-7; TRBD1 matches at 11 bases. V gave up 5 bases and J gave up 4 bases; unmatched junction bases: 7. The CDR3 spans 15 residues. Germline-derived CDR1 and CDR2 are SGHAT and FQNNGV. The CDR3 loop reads CASSLTGTGGYEQYF. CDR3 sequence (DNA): TGTGCCAGCAGCCTCACCGGGACAGGGGGTTACGAGCAGTACTTC.

The CDR3 sequence: CASRIDRGVTGELFF. CDR3 nucleotide sequence: TGTGCCAGCAGGATAGACAGGGGGGTCACCGGGGAGCTGTTTTTT. V is TRBV28 and J is TRBJ2-2; TRBD1 aligns across 9 bases. Germline-derived CDR1 and CDR2 are MDHEN and SYDVKM. The CDR3 runs to 15 residues. J lost 4 bases, V lost 6 bases, and 6 bases had no gene match.

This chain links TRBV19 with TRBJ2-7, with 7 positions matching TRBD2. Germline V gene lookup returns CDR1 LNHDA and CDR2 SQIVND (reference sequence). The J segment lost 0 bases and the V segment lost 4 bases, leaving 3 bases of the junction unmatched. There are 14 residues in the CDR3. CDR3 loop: CASSTSSGSYEQYF. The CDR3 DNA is TGTGCCAGTAGTACTTCTAGCGGCTCCTACGAGCAGTACTTC.

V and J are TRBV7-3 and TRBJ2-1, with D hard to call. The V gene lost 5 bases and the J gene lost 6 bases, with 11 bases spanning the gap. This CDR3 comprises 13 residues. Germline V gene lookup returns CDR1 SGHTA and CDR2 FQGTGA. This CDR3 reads CASSPSYSNEQFF. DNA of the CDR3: TGTGCCAGCAGCCCCTCCTACAGCAATGAGCAGTTCTTC.

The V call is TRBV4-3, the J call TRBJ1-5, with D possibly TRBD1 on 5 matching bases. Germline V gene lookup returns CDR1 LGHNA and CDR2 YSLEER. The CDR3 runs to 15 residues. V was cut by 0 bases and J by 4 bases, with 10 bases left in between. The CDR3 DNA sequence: TGCGCCAGCAGCCAAGATCCGGGGGAAAATCAGCCCCAGCATTTT. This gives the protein CASSQDPGENQPQHF.

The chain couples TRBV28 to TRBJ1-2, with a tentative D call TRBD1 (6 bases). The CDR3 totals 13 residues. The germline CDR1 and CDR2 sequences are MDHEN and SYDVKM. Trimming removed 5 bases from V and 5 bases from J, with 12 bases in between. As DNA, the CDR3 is TGTGCCAGCAGTCCGCTTCAGGGGTATGGCTACACCTTC. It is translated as CASSPLQGYGYTF.

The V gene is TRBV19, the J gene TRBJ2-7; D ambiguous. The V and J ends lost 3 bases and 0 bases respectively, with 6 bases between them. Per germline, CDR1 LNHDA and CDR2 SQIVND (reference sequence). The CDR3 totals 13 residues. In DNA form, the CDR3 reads TGTGCCAGTAGTATTACTTTCTCCTACGAGCAGTACTTC. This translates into CASSITFSYEQYF.

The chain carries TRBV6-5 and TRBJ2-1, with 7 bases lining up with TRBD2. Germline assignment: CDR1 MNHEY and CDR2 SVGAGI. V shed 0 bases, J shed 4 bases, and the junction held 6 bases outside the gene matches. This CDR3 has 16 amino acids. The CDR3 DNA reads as TGTGCCAGCAGTTACTCCCGGGGGGACGGATACAATGAGCAGTTCTTC. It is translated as CASSYSRGDGYNEQFF.

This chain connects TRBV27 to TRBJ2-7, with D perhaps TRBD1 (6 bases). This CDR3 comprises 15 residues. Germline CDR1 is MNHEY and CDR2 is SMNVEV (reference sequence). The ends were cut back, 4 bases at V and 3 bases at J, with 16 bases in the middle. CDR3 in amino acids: CASSSLDSPDYEQYF. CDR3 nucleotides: TGTGCCAGCAGTTCACTGGACAGTCCGGACTACGAGCAGTACTTC.

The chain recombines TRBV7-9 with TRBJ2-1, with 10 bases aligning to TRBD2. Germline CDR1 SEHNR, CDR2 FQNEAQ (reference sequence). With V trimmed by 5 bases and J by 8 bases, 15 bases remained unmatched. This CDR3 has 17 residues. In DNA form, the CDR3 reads TGTGCCAGCAGCGGCCTTGGAGGAAGCGGGAGGGCCCATGAGCAGTTCTTC. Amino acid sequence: CASSGLGGSGRAHEQFF.

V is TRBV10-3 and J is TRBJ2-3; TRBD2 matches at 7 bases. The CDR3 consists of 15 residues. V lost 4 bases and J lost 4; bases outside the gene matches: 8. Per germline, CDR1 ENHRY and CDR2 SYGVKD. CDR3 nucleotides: TGTGCCATCAGTGGGACTAGGGAGTTCTCAGATACGCAGTATTTT. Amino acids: CAISGTREFSDTQYF.

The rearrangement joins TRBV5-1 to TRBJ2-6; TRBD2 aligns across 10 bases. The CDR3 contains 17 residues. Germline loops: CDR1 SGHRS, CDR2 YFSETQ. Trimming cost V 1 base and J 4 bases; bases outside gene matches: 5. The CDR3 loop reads CASSLSLAGAGANVLTF. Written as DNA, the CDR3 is TGCGCCAGCAGCTTGTCTCTAGCGGGAGCCGGGGCCAACGTCCTGACTTTC.

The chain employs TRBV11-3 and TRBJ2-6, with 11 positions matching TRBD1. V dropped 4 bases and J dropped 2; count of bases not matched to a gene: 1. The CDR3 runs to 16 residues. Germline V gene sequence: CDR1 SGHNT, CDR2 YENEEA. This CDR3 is CASSSGQGAGANVLTF. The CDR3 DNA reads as TGTGCCAGCAGCTCGGGACAGGGGGCTGGGGCCAACGTCCTGACTTTC.

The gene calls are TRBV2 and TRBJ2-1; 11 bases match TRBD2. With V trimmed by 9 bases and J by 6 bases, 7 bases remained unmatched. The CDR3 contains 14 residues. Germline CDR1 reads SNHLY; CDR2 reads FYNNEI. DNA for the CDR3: TGTGCCAGAGCAGGGACTAGCGGAATCAATGAGCAGTTCTTC. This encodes CARAGTSGINEQFF.

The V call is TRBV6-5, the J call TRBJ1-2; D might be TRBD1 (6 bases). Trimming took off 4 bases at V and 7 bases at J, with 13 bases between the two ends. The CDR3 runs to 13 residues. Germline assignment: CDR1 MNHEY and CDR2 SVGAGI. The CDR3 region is CASSSGQGSGYTF. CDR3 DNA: TGTGCCAGCAGTTCCGGGCAGGGGTCTGGCTACACCTTC.

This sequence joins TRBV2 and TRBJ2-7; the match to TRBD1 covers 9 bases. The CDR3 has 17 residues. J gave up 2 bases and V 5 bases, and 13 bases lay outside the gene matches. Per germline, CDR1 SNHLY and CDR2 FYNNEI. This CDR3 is CASSRSLPGQGTYEQYF. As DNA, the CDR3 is TGTGCCAGCAGTCGAAGCCTACCGGGACAGGGTACCTACGAGCAGTACTTC. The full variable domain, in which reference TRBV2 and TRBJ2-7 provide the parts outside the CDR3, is EPEVTQTPSHQVTQMGQEVILRCVPISNHLYFYWYRQILGQKVEFLVSFYNNEISEKSEIFDDQFSVERPDGSNFTLKIRSTKLEDSAMYFCASSRSLPGQGTYEQYFGPGTRLTVT.